Below, 12 T cell receptor beta chains from the same sample are listed, as sequenced in a study of T cell responses to AZD1222 COVID-19 vaccine. Only in-frame clones appear in the TCRdb table, and some are missing; sequencing was by immunoSEQ multiplex PCR. Of roughly 150,000 clones in the sample, 80% to 95% were seen once. The specimen comprised peripheral blood, sampled on day 0 of AZD1222 vaccination. The receptors here all came from an adult in good health.

The chain carries TRBV10-2 and TRBJ2-2, with D possibly being TRBD2 (5 bases). Trimming pared 6 bases from V and 5 bases from J, leaving 16 bases between. The CDR3 totals 15 residues. Per germline, CDR1 WSHSY and CDR2 SAAADI. The CDR3 region is CASRGSRARTGELFF. CDR3 sequence (DNA): TGCGCCAGCAGAGGGAGTAGGGCGAGAACCGGGGAGCTGTTTTTT.

In DNA form, the CDR3 reads TGTGCCAGCAGGTGGCGACTAGCGGGGCCCGACAATGAGCAGTTCTTC. Its protein product is CASRWRLAGPDNEQFF. V and J are TRBV11-2 and TRBJ2-1; 11 positions match TRBD2. CDR1 and CDR2 from the germline V gene are SGHAT and FQNNGV. The CDR3 consists of 16 residues. The V gene end was trimmed by 6 bases and the J gene end by 5 bases; junction bases not matched to a gene: 9.

The V gene is TRBV14, the J gene TRBJ2-6; 7 bases are a match to TRBD1. V lost 3 bases and J lost 2; bases outside the gene matches: 10. This CDR3 is 18 amino acids long. Per germline, CDR1 SGHDN and CDR2 FVKESK. As DNA, the CDR3 is TGTGCCAGCAGCCATAAGATCTTAGGGGGCACTGGGGCCAACGTCCTGACTTTC. This sequence encodes CASSHKILGGTGANVLTF.

The chain carries TRBV18 and TRBJ2-2; D possibly corresponds to TRBD1 (5 bases). CDR3 length: 14 amino acids. Trimming took off 3 bases at V and 1 base at J, with 6 bases between the two ends. Looked up from germline, CDR1 is KGHSH and CDR2 is LQKENI. The CDR3 reads CASSPTVNTGELFF. The CDR3, as DNA: TGTGCCAGCTCACCGACAGTGAACACCGGGGAGCTGTTTTTT.

This chain links TRBV4-3 with TRBJ2-1, with a tentative D call TRBD2 (5 bases). V was pared by 3 bases and J by 8 bases, with 14 bases between. Per the germline V gene, CDR1 is LGHNA and CDR2 is YSLEER. The CDR3 runs to 14 residues. The DNA of the CDR3 is TGCGCCAGCAGCCAGACTTTCGCGGGCGATGAGCAGTTCTTC. As protein: CASSQTFAGDEQFF.

J is TRBJ2-7 and V is TRBV20-1; D uncertain. There are 11 residues in the CDR3. Germline CDR1 reads DFQATT; CDR2 reads SNEGSKA (reference sequence). V was cut by 0 bases and J by 7 bases, with 7 bases left in between. CDR3 sequence (DNA): TGCAGTGCTAGAGATCCACTAGAGCAGTACTTC. Encoded protein: CSARDPLEQYF.

The CDR3 is CSVVLGAQETQYF. The DNA for the CDR3 is TGCAGCGTTGTGCTGGGGGCCCAAGAGACCCAGTACTTC. V is TRBV29-1 and J is TRBJ2-5, with D tentatively TRBD1 (6 bases). There are 13 residues in the CDR3. V shed 4 bases and J shed 1 base, with 10 bases lying between them. Germline CDR1 and CDR2: SQVTM and ANQGSEA.

The chain combines TRBV7-9 with TRBJ1-5; 10 bases map to TRBD1. The V gene end was trimmed by 5 bases and the J gene end by 11 bases; junction bases not matched to a gene: 12. The germline CDR1 and CDR2 sequences are SEHNR and FQNEAQ (reference sequence). The CDR3 loop spans 15 amino acids. The CDR3 sequence is CASSPRGTGDTAQHF. The CDR3 coding sequence is TGTGCCAGCAGCCCACGGGGGACAGGGGATACGGCCCAGCATTTT.

This clone occurred once. V usage is TRBV5-5 and J usage is TRBJ1-1; D call uncertain. V lost 0 bases, J lost 5 bases, and 11 bases lay in between. The CDR3 covers 14 residues. CDR1 SGHKS and CDR2 YYEKEE come from the germline V gene (reference sequence). DNA for the CDR3: TGTGCCAGCAGCTTGGGCCCACGAGAAACTGAAGCTTTCTTT. Encoded protein: CASSLGPRETEAFF. Complete variable domain (other parts from reference TRBV5-5 and TRBJ1-1): DAGVTQSPTHLIKTRGQQVTLRCSPISGHKSVSWYQQVLGQGPQFIFQYYEKEERGRGNFPDRFSARQFPNYSSELNVNALLLGDSALYLCASSLGPRETEAFFGQGTRLTVV.

Only a few counts were recorded for this clone. The rearrangement links TRBV30 to TRBJ1-1; D might be TRBD1 (5 bases). V was pared by 8 bases and J by 1 base, with 8 bases between. The CDR3 totals 11 residues. CDR1 is GTSNPN, CDR2 SVGIG, per germline (reference sequence). The CDR3, as DNA: TGTGCCGGGGCAGGGAACACTGAAGCTTTCTTT. This encodes CAGAGNTEAFF.

The chain is built from TRBV9 and TRBJ2-1; D is perhaps TRBD1 (6 bases). Trimming took off 1 base at V and 0 bases at J, with 11 bases between the two ends. The CDR3 extends over 16 amino acids. Germline V gene lookup returns CDR1 SGDLS and CDR2 YYNGEE. The CDR3 is CASSVIGQLSYNEQFF. DNA of the CDR3: TGTGCCAGCAGCGTAATAGGACAGCTCTCCTACAATGAGCAGTTCTTC.

Here the CDR3 reads CASSIQQGGSQHF. CDR3 in DNA: TGTGCCAGTAGTATTCAACAGGGAGGGAGCCAGCATTTT. This rearrangement joins TRBV19 to TRBJ1-5; TRBD1 is a possible D gene (6 bases). Germline-derived CDR1 and CDR2 are LNHDA and SQIVND (reference sequence). CDR3 length: 13 residues. Trimming removed 3 bases from V and 12 bases from J, with 15 bases in between.